This T cell receptor (beta chain) was sequenced for a study of T cell repertoires in cytomegalovirus infection. Study summary: A matching HLA type, together with CMV infection, was signaled by public TCR beta signatures. Study-level findings and limits: The ex vivo response was dominated by HLA-C-restricted CMV-specific TCR beta clonotypes. Cumulative frequency (of public TCR beta family members) identified carriers of CMV plus the relevant HLA.

Of note for this clonotype: Its specificity is not known.

The germline V gene encodes CDR1 ENHRY and CDR2 SYGVKD. V shed 2 bases and J 8 bases; nucleotides not matched to a gene: 5. CDR3 length: 13 residues. TCRdb reprocessed the reads with MiXCR, giving one entry per CDR3 protein. Altogether 250,000 to 350,000 distinct CDR3 sequences are present, about 25% being singletons, with the ten largest covering approximately 14%. The V and J genes are TRBV10-3 and TRBJ1-1; 7 bases map to TRBD1. The sequenced sample was PBMCs. The sequence came from a human donor in good health (CMV status not recorded). Some clones in this sample may be carry-over from other donors' samples. DNA for the CDR3: TGTGCCATCAGTGAGACAGGGGTCGGGGAAGCTTTCTTT. Its translation is CAISETGVGEAFF.